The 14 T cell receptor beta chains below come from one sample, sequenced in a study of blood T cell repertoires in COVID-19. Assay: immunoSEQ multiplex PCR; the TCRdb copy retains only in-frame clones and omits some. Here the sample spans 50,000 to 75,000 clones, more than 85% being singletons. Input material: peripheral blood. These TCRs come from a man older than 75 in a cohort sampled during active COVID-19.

CDR3 loop: CASSRDRGKDGYTF. DNA of the CDR3: TGTGCCAGCAGCAGAGACAGGGGTAAGGATGGCTACACCTTC. The chain combines TRBV21-1 with TRBJ1-2; TRBD1 is the table's D call, not checked against the DNA. TRBV21-1 represents a pseudogene. This CDR3 has 14 residues.

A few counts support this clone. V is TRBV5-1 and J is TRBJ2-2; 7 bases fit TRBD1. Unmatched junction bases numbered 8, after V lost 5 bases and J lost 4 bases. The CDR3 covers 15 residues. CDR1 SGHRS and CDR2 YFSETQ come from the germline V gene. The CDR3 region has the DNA TGCGCCAGCAGTCGACAGGGTGACTCCACCGGGGAGCTGTTTTTT. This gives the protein CASSRQGDSTGELFF.

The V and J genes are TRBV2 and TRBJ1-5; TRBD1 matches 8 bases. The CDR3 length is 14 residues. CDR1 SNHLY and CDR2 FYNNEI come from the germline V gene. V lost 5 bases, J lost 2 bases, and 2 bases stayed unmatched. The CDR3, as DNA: TGTGCCAGCAGTCCGGACAGGGGCAATCAGCCCCAGCATTTT. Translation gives CASSPDRGNQPQHF.

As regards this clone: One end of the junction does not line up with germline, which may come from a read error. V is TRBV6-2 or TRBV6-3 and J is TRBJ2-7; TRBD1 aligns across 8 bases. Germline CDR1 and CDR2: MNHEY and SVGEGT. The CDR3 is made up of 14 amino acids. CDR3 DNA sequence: TGTGCCAGCAGCCATCCCGGGACAGGCTACAAGCAGTACTTC. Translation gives CASSHPGTGYKQYF.

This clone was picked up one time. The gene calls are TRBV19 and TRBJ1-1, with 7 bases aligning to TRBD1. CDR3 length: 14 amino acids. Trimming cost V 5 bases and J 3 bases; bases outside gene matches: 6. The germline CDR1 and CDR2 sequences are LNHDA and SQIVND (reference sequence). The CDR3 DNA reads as TGTGCCAGTAGTGCCGACAGGGCCCACACTGAAGCTTTCTTT. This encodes CASSADRAHTEAFF.

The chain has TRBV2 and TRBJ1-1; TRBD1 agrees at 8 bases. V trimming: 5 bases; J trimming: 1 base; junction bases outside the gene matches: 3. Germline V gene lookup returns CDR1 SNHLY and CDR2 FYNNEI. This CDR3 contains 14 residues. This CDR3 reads CASSIDRGNTEAFF. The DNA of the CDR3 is TGTGCCAGCAGTATAGACAGGGGGAACACTGAAGCTTTCTTT.

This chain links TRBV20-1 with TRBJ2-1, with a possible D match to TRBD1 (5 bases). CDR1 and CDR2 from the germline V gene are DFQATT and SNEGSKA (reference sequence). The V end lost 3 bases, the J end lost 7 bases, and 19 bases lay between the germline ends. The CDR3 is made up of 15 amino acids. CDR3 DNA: TGCAGTGCTAGTTTCGACAGACACGTTGGTAATGAGCAGTTCTTC. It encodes CSASFDRHVGNEQFF.

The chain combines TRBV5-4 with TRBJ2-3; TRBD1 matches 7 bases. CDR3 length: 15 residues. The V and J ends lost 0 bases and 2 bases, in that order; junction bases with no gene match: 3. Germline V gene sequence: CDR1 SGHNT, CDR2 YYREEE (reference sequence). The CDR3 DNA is TGTGCCAGCAGCTTGGGACAGGGACCCACAGATACGCAGTATTTT. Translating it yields CASSLGQGPTDTQYF.

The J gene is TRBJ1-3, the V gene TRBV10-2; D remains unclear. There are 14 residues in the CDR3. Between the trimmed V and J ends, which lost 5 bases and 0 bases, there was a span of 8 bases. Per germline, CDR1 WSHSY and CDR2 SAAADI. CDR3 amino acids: CASSPGSSGNTIYF. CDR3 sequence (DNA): TGCGCCAGCAGTCCGGGGAGCTCTGGAAACACCATATATTTT.

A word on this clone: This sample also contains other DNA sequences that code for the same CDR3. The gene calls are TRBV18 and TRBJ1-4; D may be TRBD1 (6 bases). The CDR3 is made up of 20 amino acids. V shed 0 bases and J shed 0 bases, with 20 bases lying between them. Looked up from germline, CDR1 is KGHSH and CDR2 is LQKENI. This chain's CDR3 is CASSPPKTGLMSATNEKLFF. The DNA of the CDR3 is TGTGCCAGCTCACCACCCAAGACAGGTCTCATGTCTGCAACTAATGAAAAACTGTTTTTT.

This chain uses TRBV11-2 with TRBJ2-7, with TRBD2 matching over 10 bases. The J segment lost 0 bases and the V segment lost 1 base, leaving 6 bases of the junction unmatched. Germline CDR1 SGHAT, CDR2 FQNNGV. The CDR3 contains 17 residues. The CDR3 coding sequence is TGTGCCAGCAGCTTAGTCCTAGCGGGGGCTCCCTCCTACGAGCAGTACTTC. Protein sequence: CASSLVLAGAPSYEQYF.

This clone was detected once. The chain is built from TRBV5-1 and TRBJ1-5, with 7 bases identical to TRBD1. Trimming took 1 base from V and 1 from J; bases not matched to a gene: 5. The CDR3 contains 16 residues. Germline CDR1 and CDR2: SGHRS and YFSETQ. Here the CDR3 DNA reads TGCGCCAGCAGCTTGTCGCCAGGGGGGAGCAATCAGCCCCAGCATTTT. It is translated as CASSLSPGGSNQPQHF.

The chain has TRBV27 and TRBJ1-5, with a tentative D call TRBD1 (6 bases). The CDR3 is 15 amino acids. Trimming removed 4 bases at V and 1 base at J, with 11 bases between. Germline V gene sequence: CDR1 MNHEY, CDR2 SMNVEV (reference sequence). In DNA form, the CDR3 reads TGTGCCAGCAGTTCGGCACAGGGAAGCAATCAGCCCCAGCATTTT. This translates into CASSSAQGSNQPQHF.

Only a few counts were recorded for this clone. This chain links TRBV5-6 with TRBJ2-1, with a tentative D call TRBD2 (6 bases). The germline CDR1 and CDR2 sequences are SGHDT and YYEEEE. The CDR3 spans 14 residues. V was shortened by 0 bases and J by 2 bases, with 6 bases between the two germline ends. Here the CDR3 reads CASSLERAYNEQFF. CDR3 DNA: TGTGCCAGCAGCTTGGAGCGGGCCTACAATGAGCAGTTCTTC. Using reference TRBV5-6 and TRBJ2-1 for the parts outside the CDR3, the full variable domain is DAGVTQSPTHLIKTRGQQVTLRCSPKSGHDTVSWYQQALGQGPQFIFQYYEEEERQRGNFPDRFSGHQFPNYSSELNVNALLLGDSALYLCASSLERAYNEQFFGPGTRLTVL.